Below, 2 T cell receptor beta chains from the same sample are listed, as sequenced in a study of blood T cells in healthy people across ages. For the second PCR, which ran for 7 to 11 cycles, a sample-barcoded 5' primer and a J-beta primer mix were used. TCRdb recomputed calls from the 5' RACE reads with MiXCR, one row per CDR3 protein. The sample carries 2 million or so distinct CDR3 sequences, approximately 50% recorded once. Sequencing input: blood. The receptor set was obtained from a woman in her thirties or forties in good health.

V usage is TRBV11-2 and J usage is TRBJ2-1, with TRBD2 matching over 10 bases. This CDR3 is 19 amino acids long. CDR1 and CDR2 (germline): SGHAT, FQNNGV. V lost 4 bases and J lost 0; bases outside the gene matches: 12. CDR3 nucleotides: TGTGCCAGCAGCTCCCTCCGGTCTAGCGGGGGCGACTCCTACAATGAGCAGTTCTTC. Protein product: CASSSLRSSGGDSYNEQFF. The whole variable domain, remainder taken from reference TRBV11-2 and TRBJ2-1, is EAGVAQSPRYKIIEKRQSVAFWCNPISGHATLYWYQQILGQGPKLLIQFQNNGVVDDSQLPKDRFSAERLKGVDSTLKIQPAKLEDSAVYLCASSSLRSSGGDSYNEQFFGPGTRLTVL.

The V call is TRBV21-1, the J call TRBJ1-5; TRBD1 is the table's D call, not checked against the DNA. TRBV21-1 has pseudogene status. This CDR3 contains 16 residues. The chain's CDR3 is CASSKKGTGGNQPQHF. The CDR3 bases are TGTGCCAGCAGCAAGAAGGGGACAGGGGGCAATCAGCCCCAGCATTTT.